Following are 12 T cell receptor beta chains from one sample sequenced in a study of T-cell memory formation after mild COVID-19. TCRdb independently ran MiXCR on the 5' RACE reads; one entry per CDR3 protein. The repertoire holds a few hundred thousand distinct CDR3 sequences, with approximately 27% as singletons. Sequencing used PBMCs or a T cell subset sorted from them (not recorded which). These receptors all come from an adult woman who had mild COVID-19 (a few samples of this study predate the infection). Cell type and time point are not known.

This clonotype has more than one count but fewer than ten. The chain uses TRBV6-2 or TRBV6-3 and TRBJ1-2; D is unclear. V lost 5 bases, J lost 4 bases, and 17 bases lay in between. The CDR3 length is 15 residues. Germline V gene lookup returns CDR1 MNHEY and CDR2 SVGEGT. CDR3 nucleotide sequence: TGTGCCAGCAGTGGGCGGACGGCCCCCGGCTATGGCTACACCTTC. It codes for CASSGRTAPGYGYTF.

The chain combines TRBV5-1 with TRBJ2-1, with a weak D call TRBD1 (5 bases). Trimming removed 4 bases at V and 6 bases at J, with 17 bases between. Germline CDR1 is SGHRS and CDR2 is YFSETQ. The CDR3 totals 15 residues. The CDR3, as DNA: TGCGCCAGCAGCAACCCGTCCCAGGGAAGCAATGAGCAGTTCTTC. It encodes CASSNPSQGSNEQFF. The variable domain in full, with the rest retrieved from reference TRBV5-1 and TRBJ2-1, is KAGVTQTPRYLIKTRGQQVTLSCSPISGHRSVSWYQQTPGQGLQFLFEYFSETQRNKGNFPGRFSGRQFSNSRSEMNVSTLELGDSALYLCASSNPSQGSNEQFFGPGTRLTVL.

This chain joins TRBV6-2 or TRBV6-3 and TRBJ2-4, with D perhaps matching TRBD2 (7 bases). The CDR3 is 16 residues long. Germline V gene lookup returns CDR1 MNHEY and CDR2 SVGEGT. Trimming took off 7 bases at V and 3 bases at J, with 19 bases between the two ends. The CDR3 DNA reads TGTGCCAGCATGGATCGGGGGGCAGAGGACAAAAACATTCAGTACTTC. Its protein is CASMDRGAEDKNIQYF.

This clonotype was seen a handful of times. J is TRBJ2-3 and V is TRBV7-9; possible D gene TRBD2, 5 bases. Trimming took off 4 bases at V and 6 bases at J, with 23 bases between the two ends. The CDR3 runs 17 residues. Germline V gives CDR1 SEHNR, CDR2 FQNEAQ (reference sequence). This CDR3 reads CASSYLFGGPEGDTQYF. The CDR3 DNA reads TGTGCCAGCAGCTATCTTTTCGGCGGGCCCGAAGGTGATACGCAGTATTTT.

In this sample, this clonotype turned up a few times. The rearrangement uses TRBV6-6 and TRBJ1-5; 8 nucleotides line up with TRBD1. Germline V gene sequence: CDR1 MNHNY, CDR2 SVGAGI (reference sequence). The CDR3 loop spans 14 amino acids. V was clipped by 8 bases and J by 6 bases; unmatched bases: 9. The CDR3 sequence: CASHKDRATQPQHF. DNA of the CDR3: TGTGCCAGCCACAAGGACAGGGCAACTCAGCCCCAGCATTTT.

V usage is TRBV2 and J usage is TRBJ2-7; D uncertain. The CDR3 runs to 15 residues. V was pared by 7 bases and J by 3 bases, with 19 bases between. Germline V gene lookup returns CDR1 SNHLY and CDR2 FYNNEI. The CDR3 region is CASKEASGPLYEQYF. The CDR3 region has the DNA TGTGCCAGCAAGGAAGCTAGTGGGCCTCTCTACGAGCAGTACTTC.

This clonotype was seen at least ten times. In nucleotides, the CDR3 is TGTGCCAGCAGCTTAGGGACAGGGGCAGATACGCAGTATTTT. This codes for CASSLGTGADTQYF. The chain combines TRBV7-8 with TRBJ2-3, with TRBD1 identical over 9 bases. V was clipped by 1 base and J by 4 bases; unmatched bases: 0. CDR3 length: 14 residues. CDR1 and CDR2 from the germline V gene are SGHVS and FQNEAQ.

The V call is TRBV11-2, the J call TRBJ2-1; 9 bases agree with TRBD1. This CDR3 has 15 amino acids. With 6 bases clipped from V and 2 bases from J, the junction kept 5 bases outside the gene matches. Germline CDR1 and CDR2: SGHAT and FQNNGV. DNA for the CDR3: TGTGCCAGCAGACGGACAGGGGAGACCTACAATGAGCAGTTCTTC. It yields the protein CASRRTGETYNEQFF.

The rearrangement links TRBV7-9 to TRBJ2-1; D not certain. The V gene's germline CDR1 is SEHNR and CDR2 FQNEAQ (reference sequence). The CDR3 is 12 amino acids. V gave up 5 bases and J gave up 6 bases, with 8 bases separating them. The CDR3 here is CASSPVPNEQFF. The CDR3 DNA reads TGTGCCAGCAGCCCGGTCCCCAATGAGCAGTTCTTC. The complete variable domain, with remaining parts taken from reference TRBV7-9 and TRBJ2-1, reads DTGVSQNPRHKITKRGQNVTFRCDPISEHNRLYWYRQTLGQGPEFLTYFQNEAQLEKSRLLSDRFSAERPKGSFSTLEIQRTEQGDSAMYLCASSPVPNEQFFGPGTRLTVL.

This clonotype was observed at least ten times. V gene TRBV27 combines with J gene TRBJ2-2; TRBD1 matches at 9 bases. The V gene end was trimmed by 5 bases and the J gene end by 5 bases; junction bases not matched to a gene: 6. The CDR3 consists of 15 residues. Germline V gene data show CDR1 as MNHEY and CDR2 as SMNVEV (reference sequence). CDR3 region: CASSLGTGRTGELFF. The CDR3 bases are TGTGCCAGCAGTCTCGGGACAGGGAGAACCGGGGAGCTGTTTTTT.

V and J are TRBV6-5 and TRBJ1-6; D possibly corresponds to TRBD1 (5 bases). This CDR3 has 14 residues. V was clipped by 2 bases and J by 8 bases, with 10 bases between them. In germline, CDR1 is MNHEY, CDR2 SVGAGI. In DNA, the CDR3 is TGTGCCAGCAGTTACCAGCAGGGTGATTCACCCCTCCACTTT. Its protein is CASSYQQGDSPLHF.

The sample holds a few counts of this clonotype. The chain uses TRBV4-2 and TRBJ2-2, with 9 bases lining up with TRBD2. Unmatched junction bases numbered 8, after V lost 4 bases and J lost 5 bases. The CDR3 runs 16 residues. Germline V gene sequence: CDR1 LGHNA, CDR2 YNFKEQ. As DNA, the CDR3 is TGTGCCAGCAGCCCGAGGGGCGGGAGGGGTACCGGGGAGCTGTTTTTT. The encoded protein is CASSPRGGRGTGELFF.